A single T cell receptor beta chain is shown here with its context. What it binds is not known. It was with 60 Vbeta and 13 Jbeta primers that the PCR ran. The table came from immunoSEQ multiplex PCR; TCRdb's copy has only in-frame clones and leaves some out. The sample has under 150,000 clones, approximately 80% seen once. Healthy bone marrow donors supplied every sample. Donors had nominal health at sampling but likely had unrecorded immune exposures. The record originates from a study of cytomegalovirus exposure and HLA in healthy donors. This CDR3 contains 15 residues. V shed 6 bases and J shed 2 bases, with 17 bases lying between them. CDR1 and CDR2 from the germline V gene are SGHAT and FQNNGV. Study-level points and caveats: Clonal expansion, a later analysis showed, was greater in HLA-associated TCR beta chains than in equally common others. Most observed TCR sequences were rare, whereas some public TCRs were detected in many donors.

This sequence was found in a boy aged 2 to 9 in good health and CMV-seronegative. Sequences were obtained from PBMCs. The chain has TRBV11-2 and TRBJ2-7; D may be TRBD1 (6 bases). In DNA, the CDR3 is TGTGCCAGCAGTCGAACGGGACACCCGACCTACGAGCAGTACTTC. Its protein is CASSRTGHPTYEQYF.